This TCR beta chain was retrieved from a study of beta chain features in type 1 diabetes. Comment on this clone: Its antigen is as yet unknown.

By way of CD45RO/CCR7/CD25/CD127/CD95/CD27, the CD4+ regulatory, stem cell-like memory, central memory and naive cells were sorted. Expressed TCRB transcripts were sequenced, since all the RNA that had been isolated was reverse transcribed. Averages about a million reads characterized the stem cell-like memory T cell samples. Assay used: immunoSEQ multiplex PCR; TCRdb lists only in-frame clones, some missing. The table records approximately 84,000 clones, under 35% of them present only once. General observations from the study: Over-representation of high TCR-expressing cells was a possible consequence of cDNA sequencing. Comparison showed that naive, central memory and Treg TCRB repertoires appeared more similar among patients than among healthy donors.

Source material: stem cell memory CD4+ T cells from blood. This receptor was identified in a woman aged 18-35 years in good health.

Here the CDR3 DNA reads TGTGCCAGCAGCTGGGACAGGAACACTGAAGCTTTCTTT. Amino acid sequence: CASSWDRNTEAFF. The chain has TRBV5-4 and TRBJ1-1; 7 positions agree with TRBD1. Trimming at V came to 3 bases and at J to 1 base, leaving 0 bases not matched to a gene. CDR3 length: 13 residues. Germline V lookup: CDR1 SGHNT, CDR2 YYREEE (reference sequence).